The T cell receptor beta chain under discussion was sequenced for a study of shared clonotypes between healthy human individuals. Study-level background: Two women and a few men aged 18 to 49 served as donors. Study-level points and caveats: Genetic and exposure-history diversity was limited by the small donor number.

Genomic DNA (from each subset) was split evenly across several immunoSEQ plates. This table comes from immunoSEQ multiplex PCR, and its TCRdb copy is limited to in-frame clones, with some not included. This table holds a few hundred thousand clones, roughly four fifths found once. Of note for this clone: Its cognate antigen is unknown.

The CDR3 is made up of 15 amino acids. The trim removed 10 bases at V and 2 bases at J, leaving 8 bases unmatched. Germline V lookup: CDR1 ENHRY, CDR2 SYGVKD. The sequenced sample consisted of PBMCs. This sequence joins TRBV10-3 and TRBJ1-2, with 12 bases that match TRBD1. This clonotype was obtained from a woman between 40 and 50 years old in good health. Some clones in this sample may be carry-over from other donors' samples. The CDR3 bases are TGTGCCAGTCGCCGGGACAGGGGGCCCAACTATGGCTACACCTTC. Translated: CASRRDRGPNYGYTF.